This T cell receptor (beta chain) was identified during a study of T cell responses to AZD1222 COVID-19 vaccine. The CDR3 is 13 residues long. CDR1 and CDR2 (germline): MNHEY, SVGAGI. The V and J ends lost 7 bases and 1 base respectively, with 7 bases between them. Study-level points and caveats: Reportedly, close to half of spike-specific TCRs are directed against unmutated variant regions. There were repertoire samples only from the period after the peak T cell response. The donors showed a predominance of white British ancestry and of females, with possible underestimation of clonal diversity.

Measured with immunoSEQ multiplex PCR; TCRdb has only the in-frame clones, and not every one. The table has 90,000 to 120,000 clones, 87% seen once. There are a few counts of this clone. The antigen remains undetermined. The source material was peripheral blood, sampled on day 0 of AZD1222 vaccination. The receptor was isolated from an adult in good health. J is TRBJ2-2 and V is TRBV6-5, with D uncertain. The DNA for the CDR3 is TGTGCCAGCAACAGATTGAACACCGGGGAGCTGTTTTTT. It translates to CASNRLNTGELFF.